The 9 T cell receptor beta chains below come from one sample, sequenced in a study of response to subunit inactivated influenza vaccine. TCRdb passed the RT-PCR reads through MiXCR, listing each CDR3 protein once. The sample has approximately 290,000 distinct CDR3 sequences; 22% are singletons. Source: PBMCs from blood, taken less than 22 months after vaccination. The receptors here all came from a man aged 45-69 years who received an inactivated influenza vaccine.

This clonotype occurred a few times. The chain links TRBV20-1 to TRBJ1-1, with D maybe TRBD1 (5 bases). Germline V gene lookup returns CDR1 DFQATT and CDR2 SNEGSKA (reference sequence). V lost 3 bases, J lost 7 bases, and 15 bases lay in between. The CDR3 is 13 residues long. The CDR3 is CSARDRDLHEAFF. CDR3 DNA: TGCAGTGCTAGGGACCGGGACCTACATGAAGCTTTCTTT.

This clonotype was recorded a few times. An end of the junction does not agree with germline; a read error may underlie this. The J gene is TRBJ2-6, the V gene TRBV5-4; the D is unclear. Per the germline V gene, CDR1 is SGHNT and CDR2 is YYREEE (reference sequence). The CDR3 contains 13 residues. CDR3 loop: CASILSGANVLTF. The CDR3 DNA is TGTGCCAGCATCTTGTCTGGGGCCAACGTCCTGACTTTC.

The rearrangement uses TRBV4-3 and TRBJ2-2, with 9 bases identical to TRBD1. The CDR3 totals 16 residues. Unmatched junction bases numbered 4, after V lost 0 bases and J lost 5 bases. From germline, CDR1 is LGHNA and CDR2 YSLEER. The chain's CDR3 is CASSQDGTGSTGELFF. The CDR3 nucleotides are TGCGCCAGCAGCCAAGATGGGACAGGGTCGACCGGGGAGCTGTTTTTT.

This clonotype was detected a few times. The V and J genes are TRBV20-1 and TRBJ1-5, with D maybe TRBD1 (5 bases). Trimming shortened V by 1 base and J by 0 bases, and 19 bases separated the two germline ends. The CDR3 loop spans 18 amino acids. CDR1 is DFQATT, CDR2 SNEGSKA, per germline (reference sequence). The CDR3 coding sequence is TGCAGTGCTAGAGGGGACCAGACTTTTCTTTATAGCAATCAGCCCCAGCATTTT. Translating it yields CSARGDQTFLYSNQPQHF.

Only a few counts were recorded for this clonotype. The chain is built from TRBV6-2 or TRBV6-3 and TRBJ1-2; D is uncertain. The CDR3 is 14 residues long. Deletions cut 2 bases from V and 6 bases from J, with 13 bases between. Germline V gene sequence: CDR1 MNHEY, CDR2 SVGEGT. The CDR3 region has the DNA TGTGCCAGCAGTTACGTGTCTGGGGTAGATGGCTACACCTTC. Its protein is CASSYVSGVDGYTF.

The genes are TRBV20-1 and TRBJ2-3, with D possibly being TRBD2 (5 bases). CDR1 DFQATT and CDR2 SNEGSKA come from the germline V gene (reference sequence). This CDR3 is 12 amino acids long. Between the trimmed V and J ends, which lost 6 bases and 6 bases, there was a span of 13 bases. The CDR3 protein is CSAGVVADTQYF. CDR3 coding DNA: TGCAGTGCCGGGGTAGTGGCGGATACGCAGTATTTT.

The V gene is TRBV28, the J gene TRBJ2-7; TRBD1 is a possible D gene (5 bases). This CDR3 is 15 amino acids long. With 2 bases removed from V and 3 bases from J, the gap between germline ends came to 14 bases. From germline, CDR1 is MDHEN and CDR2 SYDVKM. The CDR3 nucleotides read TGTGCCAGCAGTTTAGCCCTTACAGGTTACTACGAGCAGTACTTC. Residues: CASSLALTGYYEQYF.

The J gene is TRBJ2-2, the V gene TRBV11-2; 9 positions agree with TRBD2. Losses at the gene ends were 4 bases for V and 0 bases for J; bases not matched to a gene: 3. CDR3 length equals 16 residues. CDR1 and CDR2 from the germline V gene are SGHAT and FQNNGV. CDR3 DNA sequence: TGTGCCAGCAGCTCAGCTAGCGGGGCGAACACCGGGGAGCTGTTTTTT. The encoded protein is CASSSASGANTGELFF.

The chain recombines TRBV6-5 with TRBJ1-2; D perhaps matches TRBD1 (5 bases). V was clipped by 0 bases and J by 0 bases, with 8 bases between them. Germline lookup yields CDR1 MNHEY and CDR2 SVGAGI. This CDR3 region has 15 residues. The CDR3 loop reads CASSYSATANYGYTF. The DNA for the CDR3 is TGTGCCAGCAGTTACTCGGCGACAGCTAACTATGGCTACACCTTC.